This T cell receptor beta chain was captured in a study of post-analysis software for immune sequencing data. The wider study: The patients showed relapsing-remitting, secondary progressive and progressive-relapsing multiple sclerosis courses.

This clonotype was recorded at least ten times. Its antigen is still unknown. Trimming took 3 bases from V and 5 from J, leaving 10 bases between them. The CDR3 covers 12 residues. The V gene's germline CDR1 is SQVTM and CDR2 ANQGSEA. Study outcomes and limitations: Among multiple sclerosis patients, normalized Chao1 diversity was significantly below that of controls. With F measure, samples from one preparation batch clustered together strongly. Elevated frequency relative to controls characterized several TRBV segments in patients, TRBV5-6, TRBV5-1 and TRBV20-1 among them.

Every TCR beta cDNA library bore unique molecular identifiers. Input populations of roughly 1 to 10 million T cells gave rise to approximately 480,000 cDNA molecules. TCRdb ran MiXCR on the PCR reads and lists one entry per CDR3 protein. The table has about 260,000 distinct CDR3 sequences, 36% seen once; the top ten hold around 4.8%. This chain connects TRBV29-1 to TRBJ1-1; D not certain. The origin of this receptor is a girl under 18 with multiple sclerosis. The sample comprised blood. This CDR3 is CSVDGVRTEAFF. CDR3 bases: TGCAGCGTTGACGGCGTGCGGACTGAAGCTTTCTTT.